This entry features one T cell receptor beta chain sequence. Other DNA variants within this sample encode the same CDR3. Original analysis: It was from reference gene primer amplification that nucleated cell counts were estimated. The assay was immunoSEQ multiplex PCR, and TCRdb's table has in-frame clones only and misses some. D and trimming were read from the DNA, whereas the V and J calls and clone size are those reported in that table. Of under 250,000 clones in the sample, approximately 83% are singletons; the top ten hold roughly 2%. The CDR3 contains 14 residues. The V gene's germline CDR1 is KGHSH and CDR2 LQKENI. Between the trimmed V and J ends, which lost 2 bases and 2 bases, there was a span of 9 bases. The sample is drawn from a study of blood T cell repertoires in COVID-19. Study context: Samples came from the United States, Italy and Spain, spanning acute and convalescent COVID-19. PBMCs, B-cell-depleted T cells, or T cells provided the cDNA or gDNA that made up the material.

The chain carries TRBV18 and TRBJ2-5; tentatively, D is TRBD2 (5 bases). The sequence derives from a man aged 25-40 years who had recovered from COVID-19. The sequencing input was peripheral blood. CDR3 in DNA: TGTGCCAGCTCACCAGCGAGCGGTCAAGAGACCCAGTACTTC. Protein product: CASSPASGQETQYF.